Shown below are 2 T cell receptor beta chains from a single sample sequenced in a study of beta chain features in type 1 diabetes. Notes on the study in general: Shortening of TCRB CDR3s, moderate but significant, appeared in all four CD4+ subsets of Type 1 diabetes patients.

These receptors' antigens are unknown. The authors reverse transcribed all of the isolated RNA, so sequencing captured expressed TCRB transcripts. Repertoires were generated with immunoSEQ multiplex PCR, while TCRdb's copy carries only in-frame clones and drops some. In the table there are 500,000 to 800,000 clones, around 12% of which are singletons. The sequenced material came from naive CD4+ T cells from blood. The receptors originated from a man aged 30 to 39 with type 1 diabetes.

The rearrangement uses TRBV4-2 and TRBJ2-1; possibly TRBD2 for D (5 bases). The germline V and J ends were trimmed by 2 bases and 5 bases, with 13 bases remaining between them. This CDR3 spans 15 amino acids. Germline lookup yields CDR1 LGHNA and CDR2 YNFKEQ. As DNA, the CDR3 is TGTGCCAGCAGCCAATCGACGGCTAGCAACAATGAGCAGTTCTTC. Its protein product is CASSQSTASNNEQFF.

The genes are TRBV30 and TRBJ2-7, with TRBD2 as a possible D gene (5 bases). Trimming took 5 bases from V and 1 from J, leaving 9 bases between them. Germline V CDR1 and CDR2: GTSNPN, SVGIG (reference sequence). This CDR3 comprises 12 residues. The CDR3 DNA reads as TGTGCCTGGGCCGGGGATTCCTACGAGCAGTACTTC. This encodes CAWAGDSYEQYF.